The 23 T cell receptor beta chains given below trace back to one sample, sequenced in a study of OX40 agonist ivuxolimab in advanced cancers. Produced via immunoSEQ multiplex PCR; TCRdb's table is partial and in-frame only. The sample has 60,000 to 70,000 clones; over 80% are singletons. Sequences were derived from CD4+ or CD8+ T cells sorted from blood, sampled in a trial of the OX40 agonist ivuxolimab. All receptors come from an adult with an advanced solid tumor such as melanoma, head and neck, liver or kidney cancer.

J is TRBJ1-5 and V is TRBV28, with D perhaps TRBD1 (6 bases). Per the germline V gene, CDR1 is MDHEN and CDR2 is SYDVKM. The germline V and J ends were trimmed by 5 bases and 0 bases, with 17 bases remaining between them. This CDR3 contains 17 residues. The CDR3 region is CASSTITGSHSNQPQHF. DNA of the CDR3: TGTGCCAGCAGTACTATAACAGGGTCCCATAGCAATCAGCCCCAGCATTTT.

The chain couples TRBV18 to TRBJ1-1; D not resolved. V was clipped by 2 bases and J by 4 bases, with 11 bases between them. The CDR3 length is 14 residues. Germline CDR1 is KGHSH and CDR2 is LQKENI. The CDR3 protein is CASSPISGSTEAFF. The CDR3 DNA sequence: TGTGCCAGCTCACCAATCTCGGGCAGCACTGAAGCTTTCTTT.

V is TRBV11-2 and J is TRBJ1-1; D gene uncertain. Germline V CDR1 and CDR2: SGHAT, FQNNGV. V lost 0 bases to trimming and J lost 1 base, with 3 bases between them. The CDR3 consists of 13 residues. The CDR3 loop is CASSLDSNTEAFF. The DNA of the CDR3 is TGTGCCAGCAGCTTAGATTCGAACACTGAAGCTTTCTTT.

V is TRBV7-2 and J is TRBJ2-7; 10 bases line up with TRBD2. After removal of 8 bases from V and 0 bases from J, the junction contained 4 bases not matched to a gene. From germline, CDR1 is SGHTA and CDR2 FQGNSA. The CDR3 totals 14 residues. CDR3 loop: CASGRTSGSYEQYF. CDR3 in DNA: TGTGCCAGCGGACGGACTAGCGGCTCCTACGAGCAGTACTTC.

The chain is built from TRBV7-2 and TRBJ2-1, with 8 positions matching TRBD1. The V segment lost 5 bases and the J segment 6 bases; nucleotides outside the gene matches: 9. The CDR3 has 15 amino acids. Germline lookup yields CDR1 SGHTA and CDR2 FQGNSA. For the CDR3, the DNA is TGTGCCAGCAGCAAGGACAGGGTTAAGGTCAATGAGCAGTTCTTC. Translated, it gives CASSKDRVKVNEQFF.

V usage is TRBV11-1 and J usage is TRBJ1-3; D possibly corresponds to TRBD1 (5 bases). CDR1 is SGHAT and CDR2 is FQDESV in the germline V gene (reference sequence). CDR3 length equals 18 residues. Trimming removed 3 bases at V and 1 base at J, with 19 bases between. CDR3 loop: CASSLGTTPKPSGNTIYF. CDR3 DNA sequence: TGTGCCAGCAGCTTGGGGACGACACCTAAGCCTTCTGGAAACACCATATATTTT. Full variable domain (missing parts from reference TRBV11-1 and TRBJ1-3): EAEVAQSPRYKITEKSQAVAFWCDPISGHATLYWYRQILGQGPELLVQFQDESVVDDSQLPKDRFSAERLKGVDSTLKIQPAELGDSAMYLCASSLGTTPKPSGNTIYFGEGSWLTVV.

The J gene is TRBJ1-5, the V gene TRBV28; D call uncertain. Germline V gives CDR1 MDHEN, CDR2 SYDVKM. V dropped 2 bases and J dropped 2 bases, with 10 bases sitting between them. This CDR3 region has 15 residues. DNA for the CDR3: TGTGCCAGCAGTTTAATACCAGCGGGCAATCAGCCCCAGCATTTT. Its translation is CASSLIPAGNQPQHF.

V gene TRBV6-4 combines with J gene TRBJ2-1, with unresolved D. V lost 1 base and J lost 2, with 12 bases in between. This CDR3 contains 16 residues. Germline V gene lookup returns CDR1 MRHNA and CDR2 SNTAGT. CDR3 loop: CASSDLSRPPYNEQFF. CDR3 sequence (DNA): TGTGCCAGCAGTGACTTGTCTCGGCCACCCTACAATGAGCAGTTCTTC.

The rearrangement links TRBV6-6 to TRBJ1-1; D not resolved. The CDR3 runs to 13 residues. The germline V gene encodes CDR1 MNHNY and CDR2 SVGAGI (reference sequence). V was trimmed by 7 bases and J by 1 base, leaving 10 bases between them. CDR3 in DNA: TGTGCCAGCACCAGACTCTGGAACACTGAAGCTTTCTTT. It yields the protein CASTRLWNTEAFF.

V and J are TRBV11-3 and TRBJ2-1; D is perhaps TRBD2 (6 bases). Trimming pared 10 bases from V and 4 bases from J, leaving 20 bases between. Germline loops: CDR1 SGHNT, CDR2 YENEEA. The CDR3 has 15 residues. The CDR3 spells CAILWETRNYNEQFF. CDR3 DNA: TGTGCCATCCTCTGGGAGACTAGAAATTACAATGAGCAGTTCTTC. The full variable domain, in which reference TRBV11-3 and TRBJ2-1 provide the parts outside the CDR3, is EAGVVQSPRYKIIEKKQPVAFWCNPISGHNTLYWYLQNLGQGPELLIRYENEEAVDDSQLPKDRFSAERLKGVDSTLKIQPAELGDSAVYLCAILWETRNYNEQFFGPGTRLTVL.

The chain's CDR3 is CASSFSGDLLEQYF. The CDR3 nucleotides read TGCGCCAGCAGCTTTTCAGGAGACCTACTCGAGCAGTACTTC. The chain uses TRBV5-1 and TRBJ2-7; the D is unclear. The V and J ends lost 2 bases and 6 bases respectively, with 15 bases between them. The germline CDR1 and CDR2 sequences are SGHRS and YFSETQ. The CDR3 loop spans 14 amino acids.

V is TRBV6-1 and J is TRBJ2-5; 12 bases align to TRBD1. J was trimmed by 7 bases and V by 7 bases; bases with no gene match: 7. From germline, CDR1 is MNHNS and CDR2 SASEGT. This CDR3 contains 14 residues. DNA for the CDR3: TGTGCCAGCACCGGGACAGGGGGCGGTGTGACCCAGTACTTC. Translation: CASTGTGGGVTQYF.

V is TRBV28 and J is TRBJ1-4; the match to TRBD1 covers 9 bases. CDR3 length: 15 amino acids. The V and J ends lost 6 bases and 5 bases, in that order; junction bases with no gene match: 7. Germline values: CDR1 MDHEN, CDR2 SYDVKM. CDR3 nucleotide sequence: TGTGCCAGCAGCTCGGGAGGACAGGGGAATGAAAAACTGTTTTTT. Protein: CASSSGGQGNEKLFF.

This sequence joins TRBV7-8 and TRBJ2-7; TRBD2 aligns across 13 bases. With 0 bases clipped from V and 5 bases from J, the junction kept 4 bases outside the gene matches. The germline CDR1 and CDR2 sequences are SGHVS and FQNEAQ. There are 16 residues in the CDR3. The CDR3 here is CASSLATGTSGNEQYF. Written as DNA, the CDR3 is TGTGCCAGCAGCTTAGCCACCGGGACTAGCGGGAACGAGCAGTACTTC.

V gene TRBV9 combines with J gene TRBJ1-6; D possibly corresponds to TRBD1 (5 bases). The V end was cut by 4 bases, the J end by 7 bases, with 15 bases between. Germline loops: CDR1 SGDLS, CDR2 YYNGEE. The CDR3 runs to 15 residues. The CDR3: CASSPRAGENSPLHF. CDR3 nucleotide sequence: TGTGCCAGCAGCCCCAGGGCAGGAGAGAATTCACCCCTCCACTTT.

The sample holds a few counts of this clone. V gene TRBV6-5 combines with J gene TRBJ1-2, with 7 positions matching TRBD1. V shed 6 bases and J 5 bases; nucleotides not matched to a gene: 6. In germline, CDR1 is MNHEY, CDR2 SVGAGI. This CDR3 has 13 amino acids. The CDR3 sequence is CASSGQEKYGYTF. In DNA form, the CDR3 reads TGTGCCAGCAGCGGACAGGAGAAGTATGGCTACACCTTC.

The V gene is TRBV5-1, the J gene TRBJ2-7; TRBD1 aligns across 10 bases. Germline CDR1 and CDR2: SGHRS and YFSETQ. V shed 0 bases, J shed 5 bases, and the junction held 5 bases outside the gene matches. The CDR3 has 15 amino acids. The CDR3 protein is CASSLAGTGVNEQYF. The DNA of the CDR3 is TGCGCCAGCAGCTTGGCCGGGACAGGGGTAAACGAGCAGTACTTC.

The chain links TRBV2 to TRBJ1-3, with no clear D. This CDR3 is 14 amino acids long. Trimming stripped 10 bases from V and 3 bases from J, with 16 bases between. CDR1 SNHLY and CDR2 FYNNEI come from the germline V gene. This chain's CDR3 is CATPVEGVGNTIYF. CDR3 nucleotide sequence: TGTGCCACCCCAGTTGAGGGAGTTGGAAACACCATATATTTT.

The chain is built from TRBV11-2 and TRBJ1-5; 7 nucleotides match TRBD1. The junction had 3 bases not matched to a gene; V was cut back by 2 bases and J by 2 bases. Germline V gene sequence: CDR1 SGHAT, CDR2 FQNNGV. The CDR3 is made up of 15 amino acids. The CDR3 protein is CASSLSGTGNQPQHF. In nucleotides, the CDR3 is TGTGCCAGCAGCTTAAGCGGGACAGGCAATCAGCCCCAGCATTTT.

This sequence joins TRBV27 and TRBJ2-2; 7 bases line up with TRBD1. Per the germline V gene, CDR1 is MNHEY and CDR2 is SMNVEV (reference sequence). The CDR3 is made up of 14 amino acids. Trimming cost V 7 bases and J 3 bases; bases outside gene matches: 5. CDR3: CASNPTGHTGELFF. The CDR3 DNA reads as TGTGCCAGCAACCCGACAGGGCACACCGGGGAGCTGTTTTTT.

V is TRBV28 and J is TRBJ2-1; D gene unclear. The CDR3 runs 12 residues. V shed 1 base and J shed 12 bases, with 10 bases lying between them. Germline V gene lookup returns CDR1 MDHEN and CDR2 SYDVKM. The CDR3 region has the DNA TGTGCCAGCAGTTTATACCGAGATAGGCAGTTCTTC. Its translation: CASSLYRDRQFF.

Regarding this clone: The same CDR3 arises from other DNA sequences in this sample as well. The genes are TRBV19 and TRBJ1-4; D not resolved. CDR3 length equals 16 residues. Germline-derived CDR1 and CDR2 are LNHDA and SQIVND (reference sequence). V was pared by 4 bases and J by 2 bases, with 14 bases between. CDR3 sequence (DNA): TGTGCCAGTAGTACCCCCGAAAGGGAGACTAATGAAAAACTGTTTTTT. Amino acid sequence: CASSTPERETNEKLFF. Full variable domain (rest looked up from reference TRBV19 and TRBJ1-4): DGGITQSPKYLFRKEGQNVTLSCEQNLNHDAMYWYRQDPGQGLRLIYYSQIVNDFQKGDIAEGYSVSREKKESFPLTVTSAQKNPTAFYLCASSTPERETNEKLFFGSGTQLSVL.

The DNA of the CDR3 is TGTGCCAGCAGCTTACAACCAAACACCGGGGAGCTGTTTTTT. Translating gives CASSLQPNTGELFF. The V gene is TRBV7-3, the J gene TRBJ2-2; D unresolved. V was cut by 2 bases and J by 2 bases, with 6 bases left in between. Germline lookup yields CDR1 SGHTA and CDR2 FQGTGA. This CDR3 has 14 residues.